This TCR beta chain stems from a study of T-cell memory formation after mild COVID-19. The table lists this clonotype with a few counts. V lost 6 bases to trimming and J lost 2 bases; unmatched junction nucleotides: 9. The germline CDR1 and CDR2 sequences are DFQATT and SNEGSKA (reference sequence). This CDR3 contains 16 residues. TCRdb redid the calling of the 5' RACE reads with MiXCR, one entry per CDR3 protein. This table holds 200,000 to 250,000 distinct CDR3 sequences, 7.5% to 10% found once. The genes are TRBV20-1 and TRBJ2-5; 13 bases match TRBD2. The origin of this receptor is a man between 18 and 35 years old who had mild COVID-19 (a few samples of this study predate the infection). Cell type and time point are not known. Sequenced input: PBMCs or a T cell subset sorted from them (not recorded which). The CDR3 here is CSAAGTSGELQETQYF. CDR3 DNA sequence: TGCAGTGCCGCCGGGACTAGCGGGGAGTTGCAAGAGACCCAGTACTTC.